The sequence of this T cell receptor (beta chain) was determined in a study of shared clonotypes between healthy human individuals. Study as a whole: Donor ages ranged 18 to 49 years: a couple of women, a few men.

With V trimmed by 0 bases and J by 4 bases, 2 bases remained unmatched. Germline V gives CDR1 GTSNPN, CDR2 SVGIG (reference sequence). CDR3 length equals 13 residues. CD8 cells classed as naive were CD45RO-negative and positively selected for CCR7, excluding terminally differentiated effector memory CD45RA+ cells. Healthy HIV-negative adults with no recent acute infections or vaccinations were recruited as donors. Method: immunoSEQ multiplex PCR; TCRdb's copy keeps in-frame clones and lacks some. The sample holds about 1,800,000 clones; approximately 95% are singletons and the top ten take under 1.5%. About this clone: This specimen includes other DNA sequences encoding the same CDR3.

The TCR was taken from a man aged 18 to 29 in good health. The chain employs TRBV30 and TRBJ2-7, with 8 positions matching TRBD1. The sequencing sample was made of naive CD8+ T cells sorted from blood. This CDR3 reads CAWSVDRGYEQYF. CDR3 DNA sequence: TGTGCCTGGAGTGTAGACAGGGGATACGAGCAGTACTTC. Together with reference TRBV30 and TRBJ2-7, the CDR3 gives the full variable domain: SQTIHQWPATLVQPVGSPLSLECTVEGTSNPNLYWYRQAAGRGLQLLFYSVGIGQISSEVPQNLSASRPQDRQFILSSKKLLLSDSGFYLCAWSVDRGYEQYFGPGTRLTVT.